Shown below are 26 T cell receptor beta chains from a single sample sequenced in a study of PD-L1 blockade in urothelial cancer. Using immunoSEQ multiplex PCR, the repertoire was profiled, and TCRdb retains in-frame clones only, with some absent. The sample lists approximately 110,000 clones, approximately 90% seen once, with 3% to 4% in the top ten. Time point denoted: peripheral blood 6 weeks after treatment start. The material was PBMCs, obtained around atezolizumab (anti-PD-L1) treatment. These receptors originate from a man in his 60s with urothelial cancer.

In DNA form, the CDR3 reads TGTGCCAGCAGCTTAGGCGGCGGGAGTATGAATGAGCAGTTCTTC. Protein sequence: CASSLGGGSMNEQFF. The chain joins TRBV7-2 to TRBJ2-1; 7 bases are a match to TRBD2. This CDR3 is 15 amino acids long. The ends lost 1 base at V and 7 bases at J; junction bases unmatched: 7. In germline, CDR1 is SGHTA, CDR2 FQGNSA.

This chain connects TRBV9 to TRBJ1-2; D is unclear. Germline V gives CDR1 SGDLS, CDR2 YYNGEE. The CDR3 runs to 13 residues. V was trimmed by 0 bases and J by 0 bases, leaving 3 bases between them. CDR3 amino acids: CASSVEPNYGYTF. Here the CDR3 DNA reads TGTGCCAGCAGCGTAGAGCCTAACTATGGCTACACCTTC.

V and J are TRBV1 and TRBJ2-7; the listed D gene, TRBD2, was not tested against the DNA. TRBV1 is marked as a pseudogene. CDR3 length: 17 amino acids. The CDR3 DNA follows: TGCACCAGCAGCCATGATTGCAACGGGACTAGCGACTACGAGCAGTACTTC. Encoded protein: CTSSHDCNGTSDYEQYF.

The chain uses TRBV4-3 and TRBJ2-7; 7 nucleotides line up with TRBD1. From germline, CDR1 is LGHNA and CDR2 YSLEER. The V gene end was trimmed by 3 bases and the J gene end by 0 bases; junction bases not matched to a gene: 2. CDR3 length: 14 residues. The CDR3 DNA reads TGCGCCAGCAGCCAGAGGACAGGCTCCTACGAGCAGTACTTC. The encoded protein is CASSQRTGSYEQYF.

With regard to this clone: A junction boundary mismatches the germline segment, possibly from a read error. The chain uses TRBV5-1 and TRBJ2-1, with 8 positions matching TRBD2. CDR1 is SGHRS, CDR2 YFSETQ, per germline. CDR3 size: 15 residues. CDR3 protein: CASTLRTGGYNEQFF. DNA for the CDR3: TGCGCCAGCACCTTGCGCACGGGAGGGTACAATGAGCAGTTCTTC.

The J gene is TRBJ2-7, the V gene TRBV9, with 8 bases aligning to TRBD1. The CDR3 length is 18 residues. V was pared by 4 bases and J by 2 bases, with 17 bases of the junction left unmatched. Looked up from germline, CDR1 is SGDLS and CDR2 is YYNGEE. This CDR3 reads CASSKTANQETGAYEQYF. As DNA, the CDR3 is TGTGCCAGCAGCAAAACCGCGAACCAGGAGACAGGGGCCTACGAGCAGTACTTC.

The chain links TRBV19 to TRBJ1-6; D remains ambiguous. The V end was cut by 3 bases, the J end by 9 bases, with 12 bases between. The CDR3 has 14 amino acids. Germline CDR1 LNHDA, CDR2 SQIVND (reference sequence). Here the CDR3 reads CASSMNTAVSPLHF. The CDR3 nucleotides are TGTGCCAGTAGTATGAACACCGCGGTTTCACCCCTCCACTTT.

This chain joins TRBV13 and TRBJ2-3; D unresolved. Germline CDR1 is PRHDT and CDR2 is FYEKMQ (reference sequence). The CDR3 sequence is 14 residues long. The V end lost 9 bases, the J end lost 4 bases, and 17 bases lay between the germline ends. In nucleotides, the CDR3 is TGTGCCAGTCGTCTTATGTATGGAGCAGATACGCAGTATTTT. It specifies CASRLMYGADTQYF. Full variable domain (outside the CDR3, taken from reference TRBV13 and TRBJ2-3): AAGVIQSPRHLIKEKRETATLKCYPIPRHDTVYWYQQGPGQDPQFLISFYEKMQSDKGSIPDRFSAQQFSDYHSELNMSSLELGDSALYFCASRLMYGADTQYFGPGTRLTVL.

V usage is TRBV6-1 and J usage is TRBJ2-5; D may be TRBD1 (6 bases). This CDR3 has 15 amino acids. CDR1 MNHNS and CDR2 SASEGT come from the germline V gene. Trimming pared 2 bases from V and 2 bases from J, leaving 12 bases between. The CDR3, as DNA: TGTGCCAGCAGTGAATCGTACCAGGGGCAAGAGACCCAGTACTTC. It encodes CASSESYQGQETQYF.

This rearrangement joins TRBV5-1 to TRBJ1-4; possible D gene TRBD1, 5 bases. Per germline, CDR1 SGHRS and CDR2 YFSETQ. This CDR3 comprises 15 residues. V dropped 3 bases and J dropped 7 bases, with 16 bases sitting between them. The CDR3 DNA sequence: TGCGCCAGCAGCTATGCTGCAGGGAGGAGTGAAAAACTGTTTTTT. Encoded protein: CASSYAAGRSEKLFF.

This clone occurred once. The chain's CDR3 is CASSVDWANTGELFF. As DNA, the CDR3 is TGTGCCAGCAGCGTAGACTGGGCAAACACCGGGGAGCTGTTTTTT. V usage is TRBV9 and J usage is TRBJ2-2, with D unresolved. The germline CDR1 and CDR2 sequences are SGDLS and YYNGEE. Trimming took off 0 bases at V and 2 bases at J, with 8 bases between the two ends. CDR3 length equals 15 residues.

This chain connects TRBV28 to TRBJ1-2; D is possibly TRBD1 (5 bases). CDR1 is MDHEN and CDR2 is SYDVKM in the germline V gene. There are 15 residues in the CDR3. The V end lost 4 bases, the J end lost 3 bases, and 15 bases lay between the germline ends. The CDR3 DNA sequence: TGTGCCAGCAGTTCTACCGCCCAAGGGGACTATGGCTACACCTTC. It is translated as CASSSTAQGDYGYTF.

The V call is TRBV7-2, the J call TRBJ2-7; possibly TRBD1 for D (6 bases). CDR1 is SGHTA and CDR2 is FQGNSA in the germline V gene. CDR3 length: 14 residues. V dropped 5 bases and J dropped 4 bases, with 15 bases sitting between them. The chain's CDR3 is CASSPRGGWYEQYF. CDR3 nucleotide sequence: TGTGCCAGCAGCCCCCGAGGGGGTTGGTACGAGCAGTACTTC.

V and J are TRBV10-3 and TRBJ1-1; 10 nucleotides line up with TRBD1. The trim removed 2 bases at V and 5 bases at J, leaving 5 bases unmatched. The CDR3 runs to 15 residues. Germline values: CDR1 ENHRY, CDR2 SYGVKD. The CDR3 region has the DNA TGTGCCATCAGTGAGCAAGGGACAGGGGAAACTGAAGCTTTCTTT. Protein sequence: CAISEQGTGETEAFF.

The V call is TRBV19, the J call TRBJ2-5, with D maybe TRBD2 (5 bases). V was trimmed by 2 bases and J by 1 base, leaving 8 bases between them. Germline V CDR1 and CDR2: LNHDA, SQIVND (reference sequence). The length of the CDR3 is 14 residues. CDR3 in DNA: TGTGCCAGTAGTATAAGAGGGATCCAAGAGACCCAGTACTTC. This sequence encodes CASSIRGIQETQYF.

This chain connects TRBV10-3 to TRBJ1-5; TRBD1 might be the D (5 bases). CDR3 size: 14 residues. Germline CDR1 is ENHRY and CDR2 is SYGVKD. V lost 4 bases and J 0 bases, leaving 7 bases between the germline ends. This CDR3 is CAISATDSNQPQHF. The CDR3 DNA is TGTGCCATCAGTGCGACAGATAGCAATCAGCCCCAGCATTTT.

The V call is TRBV12-5, the J call TRBJ1-5; D is ambiguous. V was cut by 3 bases and J by 9 bases, with 9 bases left in between. Germline V gene sequence: CDR1 LGHNT, CDR2 FRNRAP. This CDR3 is built from 12 residues. The CDR3 region has the DNA TGTGCTAGTGGTTTAGAAGCCGGGCCCCAGCATTTT. Its protein is CASGLEAGPQHF.

The chain uses TRBV7-9 and TRBJ2-7; D is possibly TRBD1 (5 bases). CDR3 size: 14 residues. V lost 1 base and J lost 6, with 13 bases in between. Germline CDR1 and CDR2: SEHNR and FQNEAQ (reference sequence). The CDR3 reads CASSLGPDSSEQYF. CDR3 coding DNA: TGTGCCAGCAGCTTAGGCCCTGACAGTTCCGAGCAGTACTTC. The whole variable domain, filled in from reference TRBV7-9 and TRBJ2-7, reads DTGVSQNPRHKITKRGQNVTFRCDPISEHNRLYWYRQTLGQGPEFLTYFQNEAQLEKSRLLSDRFSAERPKGSFSTLEIQRTEQGDSAMYLCASSLGPDSSEQYFGPGTRLTVT.

The chain uses TRBV21-1 and TRBJ2-7; whether TRBD1, the table's D call, matches the DNA was not checked. TRBV21-1 is given as a pseudogene. CDR3 size: 16 residues. This CDR3 is CASSKGAFGEKYEQYF. Here the CDR3 DNA reads TGTGCCAGCAGCAAAGGGGCCTTTGGCGAGAAATACGAGCAGTACTTC.

The chain combines TRBV4-2 with TRBJ2-6; TRBD1 matches 7 bases. V gave up 1 base and J gave up 2 bases; unmatched junction bases: 5. This CDR3 has 17 residues. Germline assignment: CDR1 LGHNA and CDR2 YNFKEQ. As DNA, the CDR3 is TGTGCCAGCAGCCAAGGACAGGGCTACCCTGGGGCCAACGTCCTGACTTTC. Amino acids: CASSQGQGYPGANVLTF.

V and J are TRBV29-1 and TRBJ2-1, with TRBD2 identical over 10 bases. The length of the CDR3 is 11 residues. CDR1 and CDR2 from the germline V gene are SQVTM and ANQGSEA. CDR3 amino acids: CTGLADNEQFF. The CDR3 DNA reads as TGCACCGGACTAGCGGACAATGAGCAGTTCTTC.

This clone was counted once. The gene calls are TRBV7-3 and TRBJ2-5, with 9 bases aligning to TRBD2. V lost 1 base, J lost 4 bases, and 4 bases stayed unmatched. Germline CDR1 SGHTA, CDR2 FQGTGA. The CDR3 length is 15 residues. CDR3 region: CASSLIGGGVETQYF. The CDR3 DNA is TGTGCCAGCAGCTTAATAGGCGGGGGGGTAGAGACCCAGTACTTC.

V and J are TRBV7-2 and TRBJ2-3; 9 nucleotides line up with TRBD2. In germline, CDR1 is SGHTA, CDR2 FQGNSA. The trim removed 1 base at V and 2 bases at J, leaving 10 bases unmatched. The CDR3 consists of 18 residues. CDR3 sequence reads: CASSLVARAGGNTDTQYF. The CDR3 DNA follows: TGTGCCAGCAGCTTAGTGGCTCGAGCGGGGGGTAACACAGATACGCAGTATTTT.

The chain couples TRBV28 to TRBJ1-2; 7 bases fit TRBD1. V gave up 5 bases and J gave up 8 bases; unmatched junction bases: 20. In germline, CDR1 is MDHEN, CDR2 SYDVKM. CDR3 size: 17 residues. CDR3 residues: CASSPQPETGRGLGYTF. DNA for the CDR3: TGTGCCAGCAGTCCACAACCGGAGACAGGGAGAGGTTTGGGCTACACCTTC.

This clone was recorded only once. V and J are TRBV2 and TRBJ2-2; D might be TRBD2 (6 bases). The CDR3 totals 16 residues. Germline V gene data show CDR1 as SNHLY and CDR2 as FYNNEI. V was trimmed by 8 bases and J by 1 base, leaving 17 bases between them. CDR3 region: CASSRASGQNTGELFF. DNA for the CDR3: TGTGCCAGCTCAAGGGCCAGCGGGCAGAACACCGGGGAGCTGTTTTTT.

The chain recombines TRBV7-2 with TRBJ2-5; D gene uncertain. CDR1 SGHTA and CDR2 FQGNSA come from the germline V gene. This CDR3 is built from 11 residues. Trimming stripped 4 bases from V and 10 bases from J, with 10 bases between. CDR3 nucleotides: TGTGCCAGCAGCTCCGACTGGCTCCAGTACTTC. Residues: CASSSDWLQYF.